This TCR beta chain was sequenced for a study of OX40 agonist ivuxolimab in advanced cancers. With 3 bases removed from V and 0 bases from J, the gap between germline ends came to 15 bases. Germline V lookup: CDR1 KGHSH, CDR2 LQKENI. This CDR3 is 18 amino acids long. Clones were read by immunoSEQ multiplex PCR, and TCRdb kept only the in-frame ones, dropping some. The sample holds some 99,000 clones, about 90% seen once. Sample: CD4+ or CD8+ T cells sorted from blood, taken in a trial of the OX40 agonist ivuxolimab. The receptor's source is an adult with an advanced solid tumor such as melanoma, head and neck, liver or kidney cancer. V and J are TRBV18 and TRBJ2-6, with D possibly called TRBD1 or TRBD2 (5 bases each). CDR3 sequence (DNA): TGTGCCAGCTCACCGATAGGGACCGCCAACTCTGGGGCCAACGTCCTGACTTTC. The encoded protein is CASSPIGTANSGANVLTF.